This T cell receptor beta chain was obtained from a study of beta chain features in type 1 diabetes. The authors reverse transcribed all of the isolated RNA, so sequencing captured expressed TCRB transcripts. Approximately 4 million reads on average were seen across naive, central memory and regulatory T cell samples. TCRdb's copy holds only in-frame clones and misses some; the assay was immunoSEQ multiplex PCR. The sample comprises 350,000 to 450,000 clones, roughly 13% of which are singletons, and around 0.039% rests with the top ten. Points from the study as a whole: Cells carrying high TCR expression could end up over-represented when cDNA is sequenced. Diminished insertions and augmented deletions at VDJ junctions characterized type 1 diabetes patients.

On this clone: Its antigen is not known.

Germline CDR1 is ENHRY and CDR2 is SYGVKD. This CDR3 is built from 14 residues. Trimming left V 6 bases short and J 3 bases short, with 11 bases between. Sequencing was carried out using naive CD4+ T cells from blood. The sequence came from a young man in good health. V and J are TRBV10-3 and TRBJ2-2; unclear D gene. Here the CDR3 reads CAISRVTDTGELFF. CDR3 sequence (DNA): TGTGCCATCAGCCGGGTAACGGACACCGGGGAGCTGTTTTTT.